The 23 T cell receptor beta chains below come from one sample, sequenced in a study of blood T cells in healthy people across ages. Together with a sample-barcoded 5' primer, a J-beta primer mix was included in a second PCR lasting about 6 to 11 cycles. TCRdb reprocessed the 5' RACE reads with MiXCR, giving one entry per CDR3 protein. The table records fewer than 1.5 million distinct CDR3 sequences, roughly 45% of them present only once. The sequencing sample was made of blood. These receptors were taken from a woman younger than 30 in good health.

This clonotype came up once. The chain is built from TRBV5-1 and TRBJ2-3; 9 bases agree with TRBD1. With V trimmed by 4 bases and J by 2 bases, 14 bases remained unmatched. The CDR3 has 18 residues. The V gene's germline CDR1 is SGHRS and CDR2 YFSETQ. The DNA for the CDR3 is TGCGCCAGCAGCCGGACAGGGGTTAAAGGAGTCTACACAGATACGCAGTATTTT. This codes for CASSRTGVKGVYTDTQYF. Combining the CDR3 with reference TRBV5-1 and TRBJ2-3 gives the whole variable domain KAGVTQTPRYLIKTRGQQVTLSCSPISGHRSVSWYQQTPGQGLQFLFEYFSETQRNKGNFPGRFSGRQFSNSRSEMNVSTLELGDSALYLCASSRTGVKGVYTDTQYFGPGTRLTVL.

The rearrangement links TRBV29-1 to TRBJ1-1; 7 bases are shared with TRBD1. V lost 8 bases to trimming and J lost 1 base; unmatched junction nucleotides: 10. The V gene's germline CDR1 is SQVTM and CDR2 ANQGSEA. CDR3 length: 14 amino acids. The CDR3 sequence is CSSLSQGWNTEAFF. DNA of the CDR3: TGCAGCTCCCTCTCACAGGGGTGGAACACTGAAGCTTTCTTT.

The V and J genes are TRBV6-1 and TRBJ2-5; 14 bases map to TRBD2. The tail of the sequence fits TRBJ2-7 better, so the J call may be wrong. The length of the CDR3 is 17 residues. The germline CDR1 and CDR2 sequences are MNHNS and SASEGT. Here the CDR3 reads CASSDPRTSGRYGEQYF. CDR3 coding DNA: TGTGCCAGCAGTGACCCTAGGACTAGCGGGAGGTACGGCGAGCAGTACTTC.

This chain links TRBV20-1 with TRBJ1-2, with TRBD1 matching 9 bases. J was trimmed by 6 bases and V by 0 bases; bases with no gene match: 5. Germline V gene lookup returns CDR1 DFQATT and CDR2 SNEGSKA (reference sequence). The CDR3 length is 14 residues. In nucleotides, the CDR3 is TGCAGTGCTAGAGATCTGACAGGGGGAGATGGCTACACCTTC. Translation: CSARDLTGGDGYTF.

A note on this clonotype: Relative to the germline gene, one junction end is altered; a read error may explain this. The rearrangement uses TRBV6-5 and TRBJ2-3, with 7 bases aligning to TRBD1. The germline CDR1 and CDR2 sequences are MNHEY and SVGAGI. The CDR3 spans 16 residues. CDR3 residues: CASNYVRGLSTDTQYF. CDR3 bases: TGTGCCAGCAATTACGTAAGGGGGCTTAGCACAGATACGCAGTATTTT.

The CDR3 nucleotides are TGTGCCAGCAGCCACTCAAGAGGACGATCGGCGGGAGCGGCCGGGGAGCTGTTTTTT. This translates into CASSHSRGRSAGAAGELFF. V gene TRBV3-1 combines with J gene TRBJ2-2; 7 nucleotides match TRBD2. Germline V CDR1 and CDR2: LGHDT, YNNKEL (reference sequence). The V gene end was trimmed by 3 bases and the J gene end by 6 bases; junction bases not matched to a gene: 19. The CDR3 sequence is 19 residues long. The entire variable domain, with the rest obtained from reference TRBV3-1 and TRBJ2-2, is as follows: DTAVSQTPKYLVTQMGNDKSIKCEQNLGHDTMYWYKQDSKKFLKIMFSYNNKELIINETVPNRFSPKSPDKAHLNLHINSLELGDSAVYFCASSHSRGRSAGAAGELFFGEGSRLTVL.

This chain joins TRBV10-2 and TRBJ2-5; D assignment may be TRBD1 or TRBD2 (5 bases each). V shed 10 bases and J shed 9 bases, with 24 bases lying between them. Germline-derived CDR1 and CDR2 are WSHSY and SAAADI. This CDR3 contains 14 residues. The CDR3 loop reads CAKSIGTAIKAQYF. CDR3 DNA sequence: TGCGCCAAATCTATCGGGACCGCCATTAAGGCCCAGTACTTC.

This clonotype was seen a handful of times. The CDR3 nucleotides are TGTGCCAGCAGCCCACCCGGGACAGGGGTTGGGCAGTACTTC. Residues: CASSPPGTGVGQYF. The chain combines TRBV3-1 with TRBJ2-7; 10 bases match TRBD1. The germline V gene encodes CDR1 LGHDT and CDR2 YNNKEL (reference sequence). J gave up 9 bases and V 4 bases, and 9 bases lay outside the gene matches. This CDR3 contains 14 residues.

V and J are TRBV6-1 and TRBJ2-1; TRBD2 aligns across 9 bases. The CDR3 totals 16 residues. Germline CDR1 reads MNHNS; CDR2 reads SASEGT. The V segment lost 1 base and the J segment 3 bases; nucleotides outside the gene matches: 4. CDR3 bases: TGTGCCAGCAGTGAAGGGGCTAGCGGGGACTACAATGAGCAGTTCTTC. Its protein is CASSEGASGDYNEQFF.

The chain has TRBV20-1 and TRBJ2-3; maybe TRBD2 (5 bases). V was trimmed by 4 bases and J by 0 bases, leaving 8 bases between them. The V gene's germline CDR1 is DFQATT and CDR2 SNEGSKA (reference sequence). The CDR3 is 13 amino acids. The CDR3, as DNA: TGCAGTGCTAAAGGCGGGAGCACAGATACGCAGTATTTT. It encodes CSAKGGSTDTQYF.

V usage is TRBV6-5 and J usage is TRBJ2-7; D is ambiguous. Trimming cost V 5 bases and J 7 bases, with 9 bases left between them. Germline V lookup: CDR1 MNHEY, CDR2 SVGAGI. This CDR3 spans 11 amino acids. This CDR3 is CASSTGNEQYF. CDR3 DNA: TGTGCCAGCAGTACCGGAAATGAGCAGTACTTC.

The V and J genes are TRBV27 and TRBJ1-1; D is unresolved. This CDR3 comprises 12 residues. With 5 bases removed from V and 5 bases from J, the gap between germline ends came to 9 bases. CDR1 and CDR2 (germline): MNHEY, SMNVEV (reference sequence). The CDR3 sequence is CASSPTRTEAFF. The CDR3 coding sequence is TGTGCCAGCAGTCCAACAAGGACTGAAGCTTTCTTT.

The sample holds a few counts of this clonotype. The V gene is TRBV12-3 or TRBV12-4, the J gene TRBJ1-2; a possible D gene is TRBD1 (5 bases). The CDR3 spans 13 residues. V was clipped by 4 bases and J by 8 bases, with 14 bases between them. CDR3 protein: CASSSPGTGGYTF. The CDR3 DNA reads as TGTGCCAGCAGTTCCCCGGGGACCGGAGGCTACACCTTC.

CDR3 bases: TGTGCCAGCAGCCAATTGCTCCTGGGGGCGGGCGGCTACACCTTC. Translation gives CASSQLLLGAGGYTF. The J gene is TRBJ1-2, the V gene TRBV16, with D maybe TRBD1 (6 bases). CDR3 size: 15 residues. V was trimmed by 1 base and J by 8 bases, leaving 17 bases between them. Germline assignment: CDR1 KGHSY and CDR2 FQNENV.

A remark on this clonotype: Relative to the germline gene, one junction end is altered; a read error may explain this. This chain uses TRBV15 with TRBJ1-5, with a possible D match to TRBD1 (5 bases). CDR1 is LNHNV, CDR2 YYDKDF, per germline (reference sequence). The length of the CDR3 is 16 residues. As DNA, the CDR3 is TGTGTCACCAGCTCTCGGGGCAGGGTGGAGATAAAGCCCCAGCATTTT. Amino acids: CVTSSRGRVEIKPQHF. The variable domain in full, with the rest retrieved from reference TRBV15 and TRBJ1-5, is DAMVIQNPRYQVTQFGKPVTLSCSQTLNHNVMYWYQQKSSQAPKLLFHYYDKDFNNEADTPDNFQSRRPNTSFCFLDIRSPGLGDTAMYLCVTSSRGRVEIKPQHFGDGTRLSIL.

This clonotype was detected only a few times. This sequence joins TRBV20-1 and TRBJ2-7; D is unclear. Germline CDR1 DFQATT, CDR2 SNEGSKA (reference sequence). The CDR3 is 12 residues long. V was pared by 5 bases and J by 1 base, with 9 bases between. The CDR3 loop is CSAPPRSYEQYF. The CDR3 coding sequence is TGCAGTGCTCCCCCTCGGTCCTACGAGCAGTACTTC.

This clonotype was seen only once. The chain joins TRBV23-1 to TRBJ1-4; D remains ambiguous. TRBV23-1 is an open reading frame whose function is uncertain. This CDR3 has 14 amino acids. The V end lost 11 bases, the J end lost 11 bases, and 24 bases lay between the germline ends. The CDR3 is CAVPHPQEGKKLFF. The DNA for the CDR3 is TGCGCCGTCCCCCACCCTCAAGAGGGAAAGAAACTGTTTTTT.

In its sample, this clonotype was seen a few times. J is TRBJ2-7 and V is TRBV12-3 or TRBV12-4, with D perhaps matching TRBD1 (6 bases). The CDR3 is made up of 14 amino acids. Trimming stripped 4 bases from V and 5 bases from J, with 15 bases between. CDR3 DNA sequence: TGTGCCAGCAGTTCCTCCAGGGGATTCAACGAGCAGTACTTC. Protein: CASSSSRGFNEQYF.

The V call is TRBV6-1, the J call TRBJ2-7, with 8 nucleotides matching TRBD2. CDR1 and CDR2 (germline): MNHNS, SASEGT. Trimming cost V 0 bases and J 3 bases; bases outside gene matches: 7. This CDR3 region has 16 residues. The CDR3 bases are TGTGCCAGCAGTGAAGCGGGACTAGGAGGTCGCTACGAGCAGTACTTC. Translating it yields CASSEAGLGGRYEQYF.

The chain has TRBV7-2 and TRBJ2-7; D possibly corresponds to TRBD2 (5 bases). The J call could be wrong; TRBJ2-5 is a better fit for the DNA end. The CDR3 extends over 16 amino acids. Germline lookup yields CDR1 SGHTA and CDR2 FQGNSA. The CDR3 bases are TGTGCCAGCAGCCCCCTTTCTACCACGGGGTTGGAGACCCAGTACTTC. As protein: CASSPLSTTGLETQYF.

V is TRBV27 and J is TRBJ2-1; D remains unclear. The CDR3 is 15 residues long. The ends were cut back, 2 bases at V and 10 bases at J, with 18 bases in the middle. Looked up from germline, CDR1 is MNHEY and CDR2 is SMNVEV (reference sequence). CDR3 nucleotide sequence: TGTGCCAGCAGTTTAGCCAGGCAGAGGCATGGGGAGCAGTTCTTC. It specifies CASSLARQRHGEQFF.

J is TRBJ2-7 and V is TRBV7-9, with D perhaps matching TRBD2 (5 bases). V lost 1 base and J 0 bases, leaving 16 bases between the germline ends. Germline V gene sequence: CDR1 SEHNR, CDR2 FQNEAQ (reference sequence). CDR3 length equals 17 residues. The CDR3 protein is CASSLGASPSYSYEQYF. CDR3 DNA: TGTGCCAGCAGCTTAGGAGCTAGCCCTAGCTACTCCTACGAGCAGTACTTC.

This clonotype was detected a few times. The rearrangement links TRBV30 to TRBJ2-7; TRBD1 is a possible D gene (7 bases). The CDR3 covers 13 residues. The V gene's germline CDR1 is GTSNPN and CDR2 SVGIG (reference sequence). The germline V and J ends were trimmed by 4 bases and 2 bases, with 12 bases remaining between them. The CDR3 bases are TGTGCCTGGACGCGGGACAGAGCCTACGAGCAGTACTTC. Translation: CAWTRDRAYEQYF.